This T cell receptor (beta chain) was documented in a study of vaccination effects on CD4 cells after COVID-19. Generated by immunoSEQ multiplex PCR, the TCRdb table keeps only in-frame clones and is missing some. The sample has over 80,000 clones; roughly 73% are singletons. This clone occurred a few times. Antigen: not known. Peptide-pool stimulation followed by sequencing identified expanded antigen-specific CD4+ clonotypes in the ViraFEST assay. With approximately 10 days of culture completed, CD4+ T cells were isolated. Two doses of BNT162b2 or mRNA-1273 vaccine were administered to participants. Vaccine recipients, nucleocapsid antibody negative, had no prior SARS-CoV-2 infection. Both day 3 and day 7 saw half the medium replaced with IL-2 medium. Trimming took 0 bases from V and 8 from J, leaving 8 bases between them. CDR3 length equals 13 residues.

The chain has TRBV12-3 or TRBV12-4 and TRBJ2-1, with D possibly being TRBD1 or TRBD2 (6 bases each). The sequencing used CD4+ T cells from PBMCs cultured with HCoV-OC43 spike peptides, collected after COVID-19 vaccination. The subset here: HCoV-OC43 spike overlapping peptide pool stimulation. This receptor was identified in a human donor who received a COVID-19 vaccine. The CDR3 loop is CASSLAGGYEQFF. CDR3 DNA sequence: TGTGCCAGCAGTTTAGCCGGGGGCTATGAGCAGTTCTTC.